A selection of T cell receptor beta chains follows, all from one sample in a study of OX40 agonist ivuxolimab in advanced cancers. Only in-frame clones appear in the TCRdb table, and some are missing; sequencing was by immunoSEQ multiplex PCR. The sample yields 70,000 to 80,000 clones, around nine tenths seen once. The sample was CD4+ or CD8+ T cells sorted from blood, taken in a trial of the OX40 agonist ivuxolimab. These receptors came from an adult with an advanced solid tumor such as melanoma, head and neck, liver or kidney cancer. Each CDR3 is given with its conserved first and last residue. The D gene is left open where the match is weak. Not all rows give a size; the values are once, few, many and, for expanded clones, a class.

j_gene	v_gene	d_gene	abundance	CDR3nt	CDR3aa
TRBJ2-2	TRBV2	TRBD1	medium-sized	TGTGCCAGCAGCTCACCCGACAGGGGAACGAACACCGGGGAGCTGTTTTTT	CASSSPDRGTNTGELFF
TRBJ2-7	TRBV6-5	.	.	TGTGCCAGCAGTAGTGCCGGGACTTTTTACGAGCAGTACTTC	CASSSAGTFYEQYF
TRBJ1-2	TRBV29-1	TRBD1	.	TGCAGCGTTCGACAGGGAGGGGACTATGGCTACACCTTC	CSVRQGGDYGYTF
TRBJ2-5	TRBV7-2	.	.	TGTGCCAGCAGCTTAGCAGTCTCGCAAGAGACCCAGTACTTC	CASSLAVSQETQYF
TRBJ1-2	TRBV28	TRBD1	.	TGTGCCAGCGAAAACAGGGGGTCTGTCTATGGCTACACCTTC	CASENRGSVYGYTF
TRBJ1-2	TRBV29-1	TRBD1	.	TGCAGCGTCGAATCTACAGGGGGCTTAAGGGGCTACACCTTC	CSVESTGGLRGYTF
TRBJ1-4	TRBV14	TRBD1	.	TGTGCCAGCAGCACCGGGACAGGGGTAGAAAAACTGTTTTTT	CASSTGTGVEKLFF
TRBJ2-7	TRBV5-1	TRBD1	.	TGCGCCAGCAGCATAAGACAGGGAGTCGACGAGCAGTACTTC	CASSIRQGVDEQYF
TRBJ1-1	TRBV5-6	.	.	TGTGCCAGCAGCTTGAAGGGCACGGGCACTGAAGCTTTCTTT	CASSLKGTGTEAFF
TRBJ1-4	TRBV9	.	.	TGTGCCAGCAGCCCGACAGCCACTAATGAAAAACTGTTTTTT	CASSPTATNEKLFF
TRBJ2-3	TRBV5-1	.	.	TGCGCCAGCAGAAGGGGAGGCACAGATACGCAGTATTTT	CASRRGGTDTQYF
TRBJ2-2	TRBV7-9	.	few	TGTGCCAGCAGCTTTAGCCCCGGGGAGCTGTTTTTT	CASSFSPGELFF
TRBJ2-1	TRBV9	TRBD2	.	TGTGCCAGCAGCGTAGGGACTAGCGGGAGCGGGAATGAGCAGTTCTTC	CASSVGTSGSGNEQFF
TRBJ2-1	TRBV5-6	TRBD2	.	TGTGCCAGCAGTCCCGGACTAGCGGGCTACAATGAGCAGTTCTTC	CASSPGLAGYNEQFF
TRBJ1-2	TRBV19	.	.	TGTGCCAGTAGGGGCAGGGAGGGCTATGGCTACACCTTC	CASRGREGYGYTF
TRBJ1-4	TRBV21-1	.	.	TGTGCCAGCAGCATAAGTGATGGACAGAGCTCCGCAACTAATGAAAAACTGTTTTTT	CASSISDGQSSATNEKLFF
TRBJ2-7	TRBV2	.	.	TGTGCCAGCAGGGCGCAAGGACGGCGAAGCTCCTACGAGCAGTACTTC	CASRAQGRRSSYEQYF
TRBJ1-5	TRBV5-1	.	few	TGCGCCAGCAGCTTAGGAGGGGTCAATCAGCCCCAGCATTTT	CASSLGGVNQPQHF
TRBJ1-5	TRBV7-9	TRBD1	.	TGTGCCAGCAGCTTAGGCCCCGGACAGGGGTATCAGCCCCAGCATTTT	CASSLGPGQGYQPQHF
TRBJ2-7	TRBV28	.	once	TGTGCCAGCACTAGGACTGATTGGGGCGAGCAGTACTTC	CASTRTDWGEQYF
TRBJ1-6	TRBV2	.	.	TGTGCCAGCAGTGAAGGGCTAGCCCTCCACTTT	CASSEGLALHF
TRBJ1-5	TRBV11-1	.	.	TGTGCCAGCAGCTTACGTGGGTGGGGTCAGCCCCAGCATTTT	CASSLRGWGQPQHF
TRBJ1-6	TRBV4-2	TRBD1	.	TGTGCCAGCAGCCAAGACCCAAGACAGGGTAGAACCTATAATTCACCCCTCCACTTT	CASSQDPRQGRTYNSPLHF
TRBJ2-5	TRBV5-8	TRBD2	.	TGTGCCAGCAGCTTACCCGGGGGGACCCAAGAGACCCAGTACTTC	CASSLPGGTQETQYF
TRBJ1-4	TRBV28	.	.	TGTGCCAGCAGTCTGGGACCTAATGAAAAACTGTTTTTT	CASSLGPNEKLFF
TRBJ2-7	TRBV14	.	.	TGTGCCAGCAGCCCTTCTCCTCCCTACGAGCAGTACTTC	CASSPSPPYEQYF
TRBJ1-2	TRBV19	.	.	TGTGCCAGTAGGCCCCCGGGGATTACCTATGGCTACACCTTC	CASRPPGITYGYTF
TRBJ1-5	TRBV19	.	.	TGTGCCAGTAGCTCCGGGACACTGATGTGGCAGCCCCAGCATTTT	CASSSGTLMWQPQHF
TRBJ1-1	TRBV18	TRBD1	.	TGTGCCAGCTCAACACAGGGGGAGGACACTGAAGCTTTCTTT	CASSTQGEDTEAFF
TRBJ2-3	TRBV9	.	.	TGTGCCAGCAGCGCCGGACTCCCCGGCACAGATACGCAGTATTTT	CASSAGLPGTDTQYF
TRBJ2-3	TRBV7-3	TRBD2	.	TGTGCCAGCAGCCTAGCGGGGGGTAACACAGATACGCAGTATTTT	CASSLAGGNTDTQYF
TRBJ1-1	TRBV5-4	.	many	TGTGCCAGCAGTACAGGCCCCGGACTCCAGAACACTGAAGCTTTCTTT	CASSTGPGLQNTEAFF
TRBJ1-1	TRBV7-2	.	once	TGTGCCAGCAGCAGGACCCGGGACACTGAAGCTTTCTTT	CASSRTRDTEAFF
TRBJ2-5	TRBV7-9	.	.	TGTGCCAGCAGCCTTGGGGGGGCTCTTCAAGAGACCCAGTACTTC	CASSLGGALQETQYF
TRBJ2-5	TRBV7-2	TRBD2	.	TGTGCCAGCAGCCCTAGGTGGTGGGGAGGGGAGACCCAGTACTTC	CASSPRWWGGETQYF
TRBJ1-6	TRBV7-2	.	.	TGTGCCAGCAGCACCCGGGACTATAATTCACCCCTCCACTTT	CASSTRDYNSPLHF
TRBJ2-7	TRBV5-4	.	.	TGTGCCAGCAGCTTGGGCAGAAGCTCCTACGAGCAGTACTTC	CASSLGRSSYEQYF
TRBJ2-2	TRBV5-1	.	once	TGCGCCAGCAGTATCGTCTCGGTCAGGCCACGGACCGGGGAGCTGTTTTTT	CASSIVSVRPRTGELFF
TRBJ1-1	TRBV4-3	.	.	TGCGCCAGCAGCCAAGTGGGGGGGAACACTGAAGCTTTCTTT	CASSQVGGNTEAFF
TRBJ2-3	TRBV7-3	.	.	TGTGCCAGCAGCTCTCAACCGGGGGCGGGAGCAGATACGCAGTATTTT	CASSSQPGAGADTQYF
TRBJ1-5	TRBV7-3	.	.	TGTGCCAGCAGCTTAGGCGGGGGCAATCAGCCCCAGCATTTT	CASSLGGGNQPQHF
TRBJ2-1	TRBV7-3	TRBD2	.	TGTGCCAGCAGCTTAACGACTAGCGAAAACAATGAGCAGTTCTTC	CASSLTTSENNEQFF
TRBJ2-3	TRBV29-1	TRBD2	.	TGCAGCGTTGAAGGGGGCGGGGGAACGGATACGCAGTATTTT	CSVEGGGGTDTQYF
TRBJ1-5	TRBV7-2	.	.	TGTGCCAGCAGCTTCGAACGAAATCAGCCCCAGCATTTT	CASSFERNQPQHF